This passage covers 2 T cell receptor beta chains from one sample sequenced in a study of graft-versus-host responses after intestinal transplantation. These receptors lack a known antigen. The assay was immunoSEQ multiplex PCR, and TCRdb's table has in-frame clones only and misses some. Of more than 65,000 clones listed, approximately 80% were seen once; the top ten hold roughly 0.4%. The sample consisted of unstimulated CD4+ T cells sorted from spleen or lymph node cells, taken before transplant. The receptors were gathered from a human donor who was the organ donor for an intestinal transplant.

This chain joins TRBV18 and TRBJ2-1, with TRBD1 as a possible D gene (6 bases). Between the trimmed V and J ends, which lost 1 base and 2 bases, there was a span of 18 bases. The V gene's germline CDR1 is KGHSH and CDR2 LQKENI. CDR3 size: 18 residues. The CDR3 is CASSPRIQGIGTYNEQFF. Here the CDR3 DNA reads TGTGCCAGCTCACCACGGATACAGGGAATCGGCACCTACAATGAGCAGTTCTTC.

The chain combines TRBV19 with TRBJ1-5; D is unresolved. Trimming stripped 1 base from V and 6 bases from J, with 13 bases between. The CDR3 runs to 15 residues. Germline values: CDR1 LNHDA, CDR2 SQIVND (reference sequence). CDR3 residues: CASSIVAESGQPQHF. DNA for the CDR3: TGTGCCAGTAGTATAGTGGCGGAGTCCGGTCAGCCCCAGCATTTT.